This T cell receptor (beta chain) was sequenced during a study of shared clonotypes between healthy human individuals (dated by TCRdb to 2019 to 2021). About the study as a whole: Two women and three men aged 18 to 49 years were included in the cohort. To estimate repertoire size and how much clonotype sharing occurs between individuals, the study deeply sequenced the blood TCR repertoires of several healthy adults. To increase sequencing depth and limit assay-specific biases, TCR repertoire library preparation and sequencing were carried out by different laboratories using diverse techniques. Per donor, three plates each were used for CD4 naive and CD4 memory, two for CD8 naive, and one for CD8 memory. Per donor, leukapheresis produced somewhere between about 0.94 and 9.5 billion PBMCs. Overall study outcomes, separate from this receptor: Naive subsets generally had larger estimated clonotype richness than memory subsets did. Because the study included only a small number of donors, the genetic and exposure-history diversity represented was limited. Compared with non-shared clonotypes, the clonotypes found in all four sorted-subset donors had higher generation probabilities. Pairwise subsampling led to the expectation that sequencing depth would affect the degree of clonotype sharing among donors. Incomplete sequencing was indicated by rarefaction of sorted-subset datasets, despite the large sequencing depth. Sampling was restricted to blood, and TCR repertoires in tissues likely differ from the TCR repertoires found in blood. When four donors were compared, the shared fraction of clonotypes was about 5% for naive CD4, 3.5% for naive CD8, 2% to 2.5% for memory CD4, and 0.35% to 0.5% for memory CD8.

The donors were healthy, HIV-negative adults with no recently reported acute infections or vaccinations. Every donor was a Caucasian adult living in Nashville, Tennessee, USA. Magnetic negative selection was used to enrich CD4+ T cells, after which naive cells were positively selected on CD45RA and the negative fraction became the memory subset. Blood was obtained by leukapheresis, after which PBMCs were separated by Ficoll-Histopaque density gradient centrifugation and cryopreserved in liquid nitrogen vapor phase. Analytical flow cytometry was used to check the purity and quantity of every magnetically sorted T cell population. Each sorted fraction had its genomic DNA isolated and then quantified by UV absorbance on a Nanodrop 2000c. Using the deep immunoSEQ assay, TCR CDR3 regions were amplified from genomic DNA by multiplex PCR. For each cell subset, the extracted genomic DNA was distributed evenly across all wells of several immunoSEQ 96-well plates, and each plate served as one replicate. Each replicate PCR for sorted subsets received approximately 220 ng genomic DNA, equal to roughly 30,000 T cell genomes. Purified libraries were quantified with a Qubit 3.0 fluorometer, sized on a Bioanalyzer 2100, and re-quantified with the KAPA Library Quantification kit. Every immunoSEQ 96-well plate was sequenced on a dedicated single-read 150-cycle Illumina NextSeq 550 flow cell. The paper's processing steps were these. Because the immunoSEQ output included only junctional sequences and no quality scores, the filtering could not be the same as the filtering used for full-length reads. To assign V/J genes and CDR3, sequences were annotated using PyIR, a Python wrapper for IgBLAST v1.9, with IMGT germline references. Reads were filtered out if the reads had weak V/J assignments (E-value above 1e-6), no CDR3, stop codons, out-of-frame junctions, or ambiguous translated residues. V3J clonotypes were defined as sequences sharing an identical inferred V gene, J gene, and CDR3 amino acid sequence. The percentage overlap between two repertoires was calculated by dividing the number of shared unique clonotypes by the size of the smaller repertoire. Richness of each repertoire was evaluated using RTK rarefaction, the Chao1 estimator, and Recon v2.1 estimates of unobserved clonotypes. OLGA was used to compute generation probabilities for all TCRbeta clonotypes that the gDNA method yielded from several donors. TCRdb obtained this table from immuneACCESS and retained in-frame rearrangements with V and J assigned. These tables miss some clones; where compared with another copy, unresolved V genes account for less than half of the shortfall, and the remainder is unexplained. That table furnishes V, J and clone size, whereas the DNA furnished D and trimming. Within this sample are 2,500,000 or so clones, with 80% to 95% of them counted one time only. The top ten hold approximately 0.39% of the sample.

With regard to this clone: Its antigen is not yet known. No qualities accompany the bases; no much larger clone lies one base away.

Sequenced input: naive CD4+ T cells from PBMCs. Interpreted using the paper, the cell subset or site label stands for: CD45RA+ positively selected. The receptor was isolated from a man aged 18 to 35 in good health. Some clones in this sample may be carry-over from other donors' samples.

The CDR3 sequence is CASSSGGLEAFF. The sequence in DNA is TGTGCCAGCAGCTCGGGGGGTCTTGAAGCTTTCTTT. In this chain, TRBV9 is recombined with TRBJ1-1, and perhaps TRBD1 as D gene, on 5 matching bases. CDR1 and CDR2 are drawn from the germline V gene: SGDLS, YYNGEE. V loses 4 bases of germline sequence and J loses 7 bases, and the interval between the two ends is 11 bases. The CDR3 starts with the cysteine, ends with the phenylalanine, and has 12 residues. Just the 36-base CDR3 DNA is kept, in frame starting at base 1.